The clone carrying this T cell receptor (beta chain) showed up just once. The antigen is unknown. The protocol was immunoSEQ multiplex PCR, while the TCRdb copy is restricted to in-frame clones and leaves out a portion. Counted here are fewer than 35,000 clones, 65% occurring once; the ten biggest clones make up 9.9%. Culturing for around ten days preceded CD4+ T cell isolation. A half-volume exchange with IL-2 medium occurred on days 3 and 7. The CDR3 spans 11 residues. V was clipped by 5 bases and J by 11 bases, with 15 bases between them. The V gene's germline CDR1 is DFQATT and CDR2 SNEGSKA (reference sequence). The data derive from a study of vaccination effects on CD4 cells after COVID-19. Study-wide results and caveats: Only a few convalescent patients and no early post-infection timepoints featured in the study.

The TCR comes from a human donor who received a COVID-19 vaccine. The sequencing here drew on CD4+ T cells from PBMCs cultured without peptide, taken before COVID-19 vaccination. The rearrangement joins TRBV20-1 to TRBJ1-1; D unclear. CDR3 amino acids: CSAPDRVGAFF. CDR3 sequence (DNA): TGCAGTGCTCCTGATCGAGTGGGGGCTTTCTTT.